One sample yielded the 13 T cell receptor beta chains listed below, sequenced in a study of CD8+ T cells in alopecia areata. RNA was isolated and reverse transcribed to cDNA, the sequencing template. The data were produced by immunoSEQ multiplex PCR, yet TCRdb's version contains in-frame clones alone and is incomplete. The repertoire holds fewer than 200,000 clones, with less than 80% as singletons. Sequences were derived from CD8+ T cells sorted from blood, sampled at week 0. These receptors originate from a human donor with alopecia areata.

The V call is TRBV25-1, the J call TRBJ1-1; D is undetermined. The CDR3 loop spans 11 amino acids. CDR1 MGHDK and CDR2 SYGVNS come from the germline V gene. V dropped 10 bases and J dropped 2 bases, with 8 bases sitting between them. This chain's CDR3 is CATQINTEAFF. The CDR3 DNA sequence: TGTGCCACCCAGATCAACACTGAAGCTTTCTTT.

This clone was detected only a few times. This rearrangement joins TRBV9 to TRBJ2-3; a weak D match, TRBD2 (5 bases). Germline loops: CDR1 SGDLS, CDR2 YYNGEE. This CDR3 region has 16 residues. V was cut by 0 bases and J by 1 base, with 12 bases left in between. The CDR3 bases are TGTGCCAGCAGCGTAGAAATAGCGTCAGGCACAGATACGCAGTATTTT. This sequence encodes CASSVEIASGTDTQYF.

This clone was counted only a few times. This chain connects TRBV29-1 to TRBJ2-7; no clear D gene. CDR1 and CDR2 (germline): SQVTM, ANQGSEA. With 2 bases removed from V and 2 bases from J, the gap between germline ends came to 7 bases. The CDR3 contains 12 residues. The CDR3 region is CSVEWGTYEQYF. The CDR3 bases are TGCAGCGTTGAATGGGGTACCTACGAGCAGTACTTC.

The CDR3 coding sequence is TGTGCCACCACCGACCCAGGGGCGGAACTAGCTAACTATGGCTACACCTTC. Protein sequence: CATTDPGAELANYGYTF. This chain uses TRBV7-9 with TRBJ1-2; a possible D gene is TRBD1 (6 bases). Germline V gene lookup returns CDR1 SEHNR and CDR2 FQNEAQ (reference sequence). This CDR3 has 17 residues. Trimming took off 10 bases at V and 0 bases at J, with 24 bases between the two ends.

V usage is TRBV4-1 and J usage is TRBJ1-6; 7 bases fit TRBD1. V lost 4 bases to trimming and J lost 10 bases; unmatched junction nucleotides: 7. The CDR3 consists of 14 residues. Germline CDR1 and CDR2: MGHRA and YSYEKL. This CDR3 reads CASSLGDSGSPLHF. CDR3 coding DNA: TGCGCCAGCAGCCTGGGGGACAGTGGATCACCCCTCCACTTT.

The V and J genes are TRBV28 and TRBJ2-7; 7 nucleotides agree with TRBD1. Germline V gene lookup returns CDR1 MDHEN and CDR2 SYDVKM. V dropped 5 bases and J dropped 0; count of bases not matched to a gene: 10. This CDR3 has 16 amino acids. The chain's CDR3 is CASSATGQRDSYEQYF. The DNA for the CDR3 is TGTGCCAGCAGTGCTACGGGACAGCGTGACTCCTACGAGCAGTACTTC.

The chain uses TRBV2 and TRBJ1-5; tentative D call: TRBD1 (5 bases). Germline V gene data show CDR1 as SNHLY and CDR2 as FYNNEI. The V gene lost 3 bases and the J gene lost 1 base, with 19 bases spanning the gap. The CDR3 consists of 18 residues. The CDR3 nucleotides are TGTGCCAGCAGTGATCGACAGCAGGGCTTCAACAGCAATCAGCCCCAGCATTTT. This sequence encodes CASSDRQQGFNSNQPQHF.

This clone was seen a single time. The rearrangement uses TRBV19 and TRBJ2-1, with TRBD1 matching over 7 bases. The V gene's germline CDR1 is LNHDA and CDR2 SQIVND (reference sequence). The CDR3 runs 15 residues. The V gene end was trimmed by 6 bases and the J gene end by 3 bases; junction bases not matched to a gene: 8. The CDR3 spells CASSPTGDIYNEQFF. The CDR3 DNA sequence: TGTGCCAGTAGCCCCACAGGGGACATCTACAATGAGCAGTTCTTC.

Only a few counts were recorded for this clone. The chain employs TRBV30 and TRBJ2-5; tentative D call: TRBD1 (5 bases). V lost 2 bases, J lost 5 bases, and 15 bases lay in between. Germline assignment: CDR1 GTSNPN and CDR2 SVGIG (reference sequence). CDR3 size: 14 residues. CDR3 bases: TGTGCCTGGAGTATTAGACAGTCGTACGAGACCCAGTACTTC. It yields the protein CAWSIRQSYETQYF.

CDR3 amino acids: CASSPQDGQETQYF. The DNA of the CDR3 is TGTGCCAGCAGCCCGCAGGACGGTCAAGAGACCCAGTACTTC. This chain joins TRBV7-9 and TRBJ2-5; D remains ambiguous. The CDR3 is made up of 14 amino acids. CDR1 and CDR2 (germline): SEHNR, FQNEAQ (reference sequence). Trimming stripped 5 bases from V and 2 bases from J, with 12 bases between.

V gene TRBV4-1 combines with J gene TRBJ1-5; possibly TRBD1 for D (5 bases). The CDR3 extends over 19 amino acids. Germline lookup yields CDR1 MGHRA and CDR2 YSYEKL. The V gene lost 4 bases and the J gene lost 0 bases, with 22 bases spanning the gap. DNA of the CDR3: TGCGCCAGCAGCCCATTTTTTCCTCGGACAAACAATAGCAATCAGCCCCAGCATTTT. Amino acids: CASSPFFPRTNNSNQPQHF.

This clone was counted between two and nine times. The chain links TRBV4-1 to TRBJ2-3; TRBD2 is a possible D gene (6 bases). Germline CDR1 reads MGHRA; CDR2 reads YSYEKL. CDR3 length: 15 amino acids. Between the trimmed V and J ends, which lost 3 bases and 0 bases, there was a span of 10 bases. The CDR3 DNA follows: TGCGCCAGCAGCCATAGTAGCGGTAGCACAGATACGCAGTATTTT. Translated, it gives CASSHSSGSTDTQYF.

The chain is built from TRBV7-8 and TRBJ1-4, with D possibly being TRBD1 (5 bases). This CDR3 contains 14 residues. Germline V gene sequence: CDR1 SGHVS, CDR2 FQNEAQ. V lost 2 bases, J lost 4 bases, and 8 bases lay in between. CDR3 sequence reads: CASSLTGRNEKLFF. CDR3 nucleotide sequence: TGTGCCAGCAGCTTAACAGGCCGTAATGAAAAACTGTTTTTT.